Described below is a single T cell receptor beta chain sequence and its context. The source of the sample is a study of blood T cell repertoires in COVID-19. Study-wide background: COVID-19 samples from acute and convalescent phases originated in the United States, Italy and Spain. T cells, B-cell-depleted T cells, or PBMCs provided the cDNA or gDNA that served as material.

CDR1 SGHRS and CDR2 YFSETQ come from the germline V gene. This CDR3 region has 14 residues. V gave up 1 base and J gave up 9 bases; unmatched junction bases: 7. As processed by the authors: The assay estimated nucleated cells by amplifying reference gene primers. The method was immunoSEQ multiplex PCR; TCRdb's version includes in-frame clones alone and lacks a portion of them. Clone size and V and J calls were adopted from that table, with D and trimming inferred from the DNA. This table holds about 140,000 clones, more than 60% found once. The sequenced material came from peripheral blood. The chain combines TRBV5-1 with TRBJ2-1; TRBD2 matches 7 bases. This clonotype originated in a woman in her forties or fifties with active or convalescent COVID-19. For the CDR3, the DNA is TGCGCCAGCAGCTTGTCACTGGGGGAGGGTGAGCAGTTCTTC. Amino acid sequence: CASSLSLGEGEQFF.